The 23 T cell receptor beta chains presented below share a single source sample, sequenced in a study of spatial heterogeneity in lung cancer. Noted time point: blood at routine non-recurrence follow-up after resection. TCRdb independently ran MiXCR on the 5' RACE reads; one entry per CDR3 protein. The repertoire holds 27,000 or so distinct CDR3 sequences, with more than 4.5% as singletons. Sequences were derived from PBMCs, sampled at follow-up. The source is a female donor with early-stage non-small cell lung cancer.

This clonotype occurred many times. For the CDR3, the DNA is TGCAGTGCTAGTTTTCTAGCTGGCCACAATGAGCAGTTCTTC. Its protein is CSASFLAGHNEQFF. The rearrangement links TRBV20-1 to TRBJ2-1; D is perhaps TRBD2 (5 bases). CDR3 length: 14 residues. Trimming pared 3 bases from V and 5 bases from J, leaving 14 bases between. The germline V gene has CDR1 DFQATT and CDR2 SNEGSKA (reference sequence).

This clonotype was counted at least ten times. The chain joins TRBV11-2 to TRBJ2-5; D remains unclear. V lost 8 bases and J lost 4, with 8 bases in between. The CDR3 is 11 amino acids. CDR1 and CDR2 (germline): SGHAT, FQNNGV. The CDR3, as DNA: TGTGCCAGCGGCCTAGGAGAGACCCAGTACTTC. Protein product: CASGLGETQYF. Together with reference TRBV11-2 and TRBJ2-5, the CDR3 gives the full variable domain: EAGVAQSPRYKIIEKRQSVAFWCNPISGHATLYWYQQILGQGPKLLIQFQNNGVVDDSQLPKDRFSAERLKGVDSTLKIQPAKLEDSAVYLCASGLGETQYFGPGTRLLVL.

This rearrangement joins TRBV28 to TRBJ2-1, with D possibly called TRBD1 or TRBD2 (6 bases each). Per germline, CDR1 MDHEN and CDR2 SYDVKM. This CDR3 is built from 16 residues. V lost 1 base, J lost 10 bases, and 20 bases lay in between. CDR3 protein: CASSLSRPGLGGEQFF. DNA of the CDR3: TGTGCCAGCAGTTTATCACGGCCTGGGTTGGGGGGCGAGCAGTTCTTC.

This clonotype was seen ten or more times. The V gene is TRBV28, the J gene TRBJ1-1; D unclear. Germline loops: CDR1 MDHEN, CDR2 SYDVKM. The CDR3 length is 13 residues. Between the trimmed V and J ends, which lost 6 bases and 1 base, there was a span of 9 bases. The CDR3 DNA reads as TGTGCCAGCAGGCGGACGCCGAACACTGAAGCTTTCTTT. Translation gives CASRRTPNTEAFF.

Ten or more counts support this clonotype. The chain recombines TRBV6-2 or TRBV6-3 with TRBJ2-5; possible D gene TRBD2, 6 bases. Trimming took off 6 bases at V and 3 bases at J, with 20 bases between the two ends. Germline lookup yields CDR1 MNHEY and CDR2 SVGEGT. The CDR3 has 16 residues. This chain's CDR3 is CASSPRPSAGKETQYF. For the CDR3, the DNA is TGTGCCAGCAGCCCTCGGCCCAGCGCGGGAAAAGAGACCCAGTACTTC.

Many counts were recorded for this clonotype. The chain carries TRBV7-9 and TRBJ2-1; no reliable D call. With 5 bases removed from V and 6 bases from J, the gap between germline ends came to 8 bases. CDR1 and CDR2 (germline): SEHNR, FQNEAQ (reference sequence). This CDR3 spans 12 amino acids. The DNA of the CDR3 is TGTGCCAGCAGCATTAGCCTCAATGAGCAGTTCTTC. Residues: CASSISLNEQFF.

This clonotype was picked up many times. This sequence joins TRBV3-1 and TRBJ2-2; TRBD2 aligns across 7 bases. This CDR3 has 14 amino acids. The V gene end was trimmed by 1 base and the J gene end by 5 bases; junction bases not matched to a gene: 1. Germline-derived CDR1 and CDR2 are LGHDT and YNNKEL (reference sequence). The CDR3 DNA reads TGTGCCAGCAGCCAAGGGACTAGGACCGGGGAGCTGTTTTTT. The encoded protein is CASSQGTRTGELFF.

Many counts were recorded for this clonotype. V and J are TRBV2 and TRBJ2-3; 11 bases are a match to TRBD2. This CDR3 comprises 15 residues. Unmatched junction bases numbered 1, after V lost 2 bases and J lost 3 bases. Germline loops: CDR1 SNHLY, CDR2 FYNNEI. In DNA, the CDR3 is TGTGCCAGCAGTGAAACTAGCGGGAGAACAGATACGCAGTATTTT. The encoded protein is CASSETSGRTDTQYF. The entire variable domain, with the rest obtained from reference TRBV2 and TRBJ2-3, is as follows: EPEVTQTPSHQVTQMGQEVILRCVPISNHLYFYWYRQILGQKVEFLVSFYNNEISEKSEIFDDQFSVERPDGSNFTLKIRSTKLEDSAMYFCASSETSGRTDTQYFGPGTRLTVL.

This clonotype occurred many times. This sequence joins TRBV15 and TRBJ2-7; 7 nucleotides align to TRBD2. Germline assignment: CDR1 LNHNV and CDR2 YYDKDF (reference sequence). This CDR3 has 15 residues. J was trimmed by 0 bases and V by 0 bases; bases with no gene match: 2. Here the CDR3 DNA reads TGTGCCACCAGCAGAGATCGGGACTACTCCTACGAGCAGTACTTC. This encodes CATSRDRDYSYEQYF.

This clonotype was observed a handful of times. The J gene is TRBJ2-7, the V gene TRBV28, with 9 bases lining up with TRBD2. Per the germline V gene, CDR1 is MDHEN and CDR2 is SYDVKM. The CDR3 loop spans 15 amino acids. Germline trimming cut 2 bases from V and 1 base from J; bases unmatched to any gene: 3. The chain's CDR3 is CASSLGGRGSYEQYF. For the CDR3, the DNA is TGTGCCAGCAGTTTAGGCGGGAGGGGGTCCTACGAGCAGTACTTC.

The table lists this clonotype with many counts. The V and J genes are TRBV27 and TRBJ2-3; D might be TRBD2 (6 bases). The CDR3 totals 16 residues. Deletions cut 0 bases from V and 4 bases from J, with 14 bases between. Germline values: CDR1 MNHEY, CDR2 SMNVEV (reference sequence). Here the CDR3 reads CASSLSAGSTADTQYF. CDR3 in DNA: TGTGCCAGCAGTTTATCTGCCGGGAGCACGGCAGATACGCAGTATTTT.

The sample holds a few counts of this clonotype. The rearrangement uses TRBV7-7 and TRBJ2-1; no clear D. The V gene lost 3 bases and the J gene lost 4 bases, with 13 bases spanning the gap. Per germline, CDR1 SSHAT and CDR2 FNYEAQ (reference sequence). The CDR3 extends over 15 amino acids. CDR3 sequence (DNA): TGTGCCAGCAGCTTTCAGTTTGTGTCTTACAATGAGCAGTTCTTC. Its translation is CASSFQFVSYNEQFF. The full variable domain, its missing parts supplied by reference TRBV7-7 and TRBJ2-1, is GAGVSQSPRYKVTKRGQDVTLRCDPISSHATLYWYQQALGQGPEFLTYFNYEAQPDKSGLPSDRFSAERPEGSISTLTIQRTEQRDSAMYRCASSFQFVSYNEQFFGPGTRLTVL.

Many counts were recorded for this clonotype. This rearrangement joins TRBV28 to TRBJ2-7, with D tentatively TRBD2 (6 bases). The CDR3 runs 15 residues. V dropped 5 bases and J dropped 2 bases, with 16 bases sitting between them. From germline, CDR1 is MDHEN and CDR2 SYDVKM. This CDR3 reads CASSQHGGGAYEQYF. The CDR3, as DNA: TGTGCCAGCAGTCAACACGGTGGAGGGGCCTACGAGCAGTACTTC.

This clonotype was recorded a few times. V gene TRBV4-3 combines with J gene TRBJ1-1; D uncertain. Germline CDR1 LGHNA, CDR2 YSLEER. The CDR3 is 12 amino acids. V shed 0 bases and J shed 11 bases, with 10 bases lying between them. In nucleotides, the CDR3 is TGCGCCAGCAGCCAAGATAGAGGGTATGCTTTCTTT. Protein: CASSQDRGYAFF.

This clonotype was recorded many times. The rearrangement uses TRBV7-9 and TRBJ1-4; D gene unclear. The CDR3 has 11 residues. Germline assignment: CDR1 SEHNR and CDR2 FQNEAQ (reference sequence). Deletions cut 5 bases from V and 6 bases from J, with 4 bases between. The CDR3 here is CASSLYEKLFF. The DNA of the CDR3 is TGTGCCAGCAGCCTATATGAAAAACTGTTTTTT.

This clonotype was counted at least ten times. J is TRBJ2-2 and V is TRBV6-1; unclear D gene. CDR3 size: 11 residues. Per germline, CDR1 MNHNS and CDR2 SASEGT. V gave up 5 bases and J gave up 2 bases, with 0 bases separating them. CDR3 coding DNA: TGTGCCAGCAGTAACACCGGGGAGCTGTTTTTT. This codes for CASSNTGELFF.

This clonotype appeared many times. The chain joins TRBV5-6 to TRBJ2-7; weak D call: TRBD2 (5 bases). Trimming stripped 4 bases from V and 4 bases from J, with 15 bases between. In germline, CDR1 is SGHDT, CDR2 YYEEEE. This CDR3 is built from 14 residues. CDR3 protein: CASSRRNGDYEQYF. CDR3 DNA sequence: TGTGCCAGCAGCCGTAGAAACGGGGATTACGAGCAGTACTTC.

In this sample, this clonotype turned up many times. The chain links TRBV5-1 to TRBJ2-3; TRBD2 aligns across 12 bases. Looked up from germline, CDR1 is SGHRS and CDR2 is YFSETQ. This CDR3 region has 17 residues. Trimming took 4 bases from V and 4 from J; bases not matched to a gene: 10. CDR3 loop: CASSTSLAGGIADTQYF. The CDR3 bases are TGCGCCAGCAGCACCTCTCTAGCGGGGGGGATAGCAGATACGCAGTATTTT.

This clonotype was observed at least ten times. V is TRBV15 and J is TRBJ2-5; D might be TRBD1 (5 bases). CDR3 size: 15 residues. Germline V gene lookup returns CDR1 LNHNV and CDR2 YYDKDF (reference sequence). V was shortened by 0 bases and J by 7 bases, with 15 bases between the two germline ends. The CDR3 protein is CATSRDLGVEGTQYF. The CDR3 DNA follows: TGTGCCACCAGCAGAGATCTAGGGGTCGAAGGGACCCAGTACTTC.

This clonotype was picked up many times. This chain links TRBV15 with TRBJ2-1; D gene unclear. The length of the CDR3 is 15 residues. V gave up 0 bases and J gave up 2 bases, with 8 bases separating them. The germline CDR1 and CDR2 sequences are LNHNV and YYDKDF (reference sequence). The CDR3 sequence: CATSRDRAAYNEQFF. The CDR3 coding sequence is TGTGCCACCAGCAGAGATCGGGCGGCCTACAATGAGCAGTTCTTC.

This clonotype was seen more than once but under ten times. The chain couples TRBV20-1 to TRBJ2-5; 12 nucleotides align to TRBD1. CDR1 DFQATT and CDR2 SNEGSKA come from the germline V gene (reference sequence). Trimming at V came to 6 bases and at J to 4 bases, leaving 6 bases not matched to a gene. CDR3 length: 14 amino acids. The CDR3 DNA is TGCAGTGCGGCCGGGACAGGGGGCTTAGAGACCCAGTACTTC. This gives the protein CSAAGTGGLETQYF.

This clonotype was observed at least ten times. CDR3 amino acids: CSASRHNEQFF. CDR3 coding DNA: TGCAGTGCTAGTCGTCACAATGAGCAGTTCTTC. This rearrangement joins TRBV20-1 to TRBJ2-1; no reliable D call. CDR1 and CDR2 from the germline V gene are DFQATT and SNEGSKA (reference sequence). Trimming removed 3 bases at V and 5 bases at J, with 5 bases between. The CDR3 consists of 11 residues.

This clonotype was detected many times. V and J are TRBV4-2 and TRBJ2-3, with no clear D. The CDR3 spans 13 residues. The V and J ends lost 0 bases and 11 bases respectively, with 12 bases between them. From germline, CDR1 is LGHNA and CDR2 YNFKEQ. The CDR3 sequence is CASSQEIDAWQYF. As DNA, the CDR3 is TGTGCCAGCAGCCAAGAAATAGACGCCTGGCAGTATTTT.